The 22 T cell receptor beta chains presented below share a single source sample, sequenced in a study of CD4 and CD8 cells across lung adenocarcinoma regions. MiXCR, run by TCRdb on the PCR reads, gives a single entry per CDR3 protein. The table has roughly 18,000 distinct CDR3 sequences, approximately 47% seen once; the top ten hold 55%. Material for sequencing was CD8+ T cells from the center of a lung tumor. These receptors all come from a female donor with lung adenocarcinoma. The CD4 and CD8 labels of this study may be unreliable.

The chain links TRBV6-1 to TRBJ2-3; D unclear. Germline-derived CDR1 and CDR2 are MNHNS and SASEGT. V was trimmed by 7 bases and J by 2 bases, leaving 7 bases between them. The length of the CDR3 is 12 residues. The CDR3 loop is CASTSNTDTQYF. The CDR3 nucleotides are TGTGCCAGCACCTCGAACACAGATACGCAGTATTTT.

This clonotype was seen more than once but under ten times. V usage is TRBV10-3 and J usage is TRBJ1-1; 7 bases map to TRBD1. The CDR3 has 13 residues. Germline lookup yields CDR1 ENHRY and CDR2 SYGVKD. Trimming removed 7 bases from V and 1 base from J; junction bases left unmatched: 3. The CDR3 reads CAITRQGNTEAFF. The CDR3, as DNA: TGTGCCATCACACGACAGGGGAACACTGAAGCTTTCTTT.

This clonotype qualifies as medium-sized. The chain uses TRBV10-2 and TRBJ2-1; TRBD2 matches 14 bases. This CDR3 has 18 residues. J was trimmed by 1 base and V by 4 bases; bases with no gene match: 6. Germline V lookup: CDR1 WSHSY, CDR2 SAAADI. The CDR3: CASSGGTSGGGSYNEQFF. The CDR3 nucleotides are TGCGCCAGCAGTGGGGGGACTAGCGGGGGTGGGTCCTACAATGAGCAGTTCTTC.

V is TRBV6-1 and J is TRBJ1-6; no clear D gene. The CDR3 is 13 amino acids. Germline CDR1 is MNHNS and CDR2 is SASEGT. V gave up 0 bases and J gave up 8 bases, with 5 bases separating them. As DNA, the CDR3 is TGTGCCAGCAGTGAAGCGACGGATTCACCCCTCCACTTT. Translation: CASSEATDSPLHF.

The sample holds a few counts of this clonotype. The chain couples TRBV6-1 to TRBJ2-3, with 8 bases aligning to TRBD2. The junction had 12 bases not matched to a gene; V was cut back by 7 bases and J by 6 bases. Germline CDR1 reads MNHNS; CDR2 reads SASEGT. There are 15 residues in the CDR3. DNA of the CDR3: TGTGCCAGCACTAACGGGGGGGGCGAGTTGGATACGCAGTATTTT. Its protein is CASTNGGGELDTQYF.

Points on this clonotype: One end of the junction fails to match germline, which may point to a read error. The chain has TRBV7-2 and TRBJ2-5, with 8 bases fitting TRBD2. The CDR3 length is 17 residues. The germline V gene encodes CDR1 SGHTA and CDR2 FQGNSA. The CDR3 protein is CASSLALAGRDQDTQYF. The CDR3 DNA reads TGTGCCAGCAGCTTAGCGCTAGCGGGCCGGGACCAAGATACCCAGTACTTC.

This chain connects TRBV6-1 to TRBJ2-5, with a tentative D call TRBD1 (6 bases). The J call may be incorrect, as the DNA end agrees better with TRBJ2-7. Germline CDR1 MNHNS, CDR2 SASEGT. The CDR3 covers 15 residues. The DNA for the CDR3 is TGTGCCAGCACGACCGTGGCAGGGGCTCGTGGCGAGCAGTACTTC. Its protein product is CASTTVAGARGEQYF.

This clonotype was seen repeatedly, ten times or more. V is TRBV6-1 and J is TRBJ2-1, with D possibly matching TRBD2 (6 bases). V was clipped by 7 bases and J by 0 bases, with 13 bases between them. This CDR3 has 15 residues. The V gene's germline CDR1 is MNHNS and CDR2 SASEGT. The CDR3 loop is CASTLGAGSYNEQFF. The CDR3 nucleotides read TGTGCCAGCACCCTAGGAGCGGGCTCCTACAATGAGCAGTTCTTC.

In DNA, the CDR3 is TGTGCCAGCAGCTTAGGGGGTAACCTGCTCTCCTACGAGCAGTACTTC. It yields the protein CASSLGGNLLSYEQYF. The V call is TRBV7-2, the J call TRBJ2-4, with unresolved D. The J call may not be correct, given that the DNA end is closer to TRBJ2-7. There are 16 residues in the CDR3. Germline CDR1 reads SGHTA; CDR2 reads FQGNSA.

V and J are TRBV24-1 and TRBJ2-1; 10 bases agree with TRBD1. The V gene end was trimmed by 6 bases and the J gene end by 4 bases; junction bases not matched to a gene: 5. The germline V gene has CDR1 KGHDR and CDR2 SFDVKD. This CDR3 contains 15 residues. The CDR3 coding sequence is TGTGCCACCAGTCCCGGGACAGGGGTTTACAATGAGCAGTTCTTC. It codes for CATSPGTGVYNEQFF.

A remark on this clonotype: This may be a read error, as it is one base from a much larger clone. The rearrangement uses TRBV4-1 and TRBJ2-1; D gene ambiguous. The CDR3 loop spans 16 amino acids. The V gene's germline CDR1 is MGHRA and CDR2 YSYEKL. The CDR3 DNA sequence: TGCGCCAGCAGCCAAGACGCGCTGACGTTCTACAATGAGCAGTCCTTC. Protein: CASSQDALTFYNEQSF.

This clonotype was observed many times. The chain joins TRBV6-2 or TRBV6-3 to TRBJ2-3; weak D call: TRBD2 (6 bases). From germline, CDR1 is MNHEY and CDR2 SVGEGT. The length of the CDR3 is 12 residues. With 2 bases removed from V and 7 bases from J, the gap between germline ends came to 7 bases. The CDR3 here is CASSYGGNTQYF. DNA for the CDR3: TGTGCCAGCAGTTACGGGGGGAATACGCAGTATTTT.

This clonotype was counted ten times or more. The chain uses TRBV7-6 and TRBJ2-3; D unclear. The CDR3 has 14 amino acids. CDR1 is SGHVS, CDR2 FNYEAQ, per germline. V dropped 0 bases and J dropped 4 bases, with 8 bases sitting between them. The CDR3 is CASSLAVVSDTQYF. Written as DNA, the CDR3 is TGTGCCAGCAGCTTAGCTGTAGTCTCAGATACGCAGTATTTT.

The chain combines TRBV11-2 with TRBJ1-2, with D perhaps matching TRBD1 (5 bases). Trimming cost V 1 base and J 8 bases, with 11 bases left between them. The germline V gene has CDR1 SGHAT and CDR2 FQNNGV. This CDR3 comprises 13 residues. The CDR3 here is CASSLVRGEGYTF. Written as DNA, the CDR3 is TGTGCCAGCAGCTTAGTGCGGGGGGAAGGCTACACCTTC.

This chain uses TRBV25-1 with TRBJ2-5; no reliable D call. CDR3 length: 11 amino acids. In germline, CDR1 is MGHDK, CDR2 SYGVNS. Trimming removed 4 bases from V and 5 bases from J, with 5 bases in between. The CDR3 nucleotides are TGTGCCAGCAGTGTACGTGAGACCCAGTACTTC. This translates into CASSVRETQYF.

This clonotype was picked up a small number of times. The chain joins TRBV9 to TRBJ1-1; no firm D call. V lost 0 bases and J lost 8, with 11 bases in between. There are 13 residues in the CDR3. In germline, CDR1 is SGDLS, CDR2 YYNGEE. In DNA, the CDR3 is TGTGCCAGCAGCGTAGGGGCGAACTCAGAAGCTTTCTTT. It yields the protein CASSVGANSEAFF.

The rearrangement links TRBV27 to TRBJ2-1; 11 bases align to TRBD1. The germline V gene has CDR1 MNHEY and CDR2 SMNVEV (reference sequence). The CDR3 runs 17 residues. V dropped 6 bases and J dropped 6; count of bases not matched to a gene: 13. The CDR3 reads CASRRTGGGLAGNEQFF. The CDR3 nucleotides read TGTGCCAGCAGGAGGACAGGGGGCGGCCTAGCGGGCAATGAGCAGTTCTTC.

As concerns this clonotype: The junction does not match germline at one end; this may be a read error. The CDR3 is CASSLVGGLDKDIQYF. The CDR3 DNA follows: TGTGCCAGCAGTTTGGTAGGGGGCCTAGACAAAGACATTCAGTACTTC. The chain combines TRBV12-3 or TRBV12-4 with TRBJ2-4, with 7 bases identical to TRBD1. This CDR3 contains 16 residues.

This chain connects TRBV6-1 to TRBJ2-5; no definite D call. The germline CDR1 and CDR2 sequences are MNHNS and SASEGT. This CDR3 spans 15 amino acids. V lost 5 bases to trimming and J lost 11 bases, with 24 bases between them. CDR3 bases: TGTGCCAGCAGTACCAACGCTAAGGAGTCCTACAAGCAGTACTTC. It specifies CASSTNAKESYKQYF.

This clonotype was seen a few times. V gene TRBV6-2 or TRBV6-3 combines with J gene TRBJ1-1; possibly TRBD1 for D (6 bases). Germline CDR1 MNHEY, CDR2 SVGEGT. The CDR3 runs to 14 residues. Trimming left V 7 bases short and J 3 bases short, with 15 bases between. CDR3 sequence reads: CASNLQGRDTEAFF. In DNA, the CDR3 is TGTGCCAGCAACCTACAGGGTCGGGACACTGAAGCTTTCTTT.

This clonotype was counted between two and nine times. J is TRBJ2-5 and V is TRBV25-1; TRBD1 or TRBD2 may be the D gene (5 bases each). Germline CDR1 is MGHDK and CDR2 is SYGVNS. V gave up 10 bases and J gave up 4 bases, with 25 bases separating them. The CDR3 is 16 amino acids. CDR3 amino acids: CATRSSTWYGGETQYF. CDR3 coding DNA: TGTGCCACCAGGTCGTCTACTTGGTATGGGGGAGAGACCCAGTACTTC.

This clonotype showed up just a few times. The J gene is TRBJ2-2, the V gene TRBV27; 9 positions match TRBD1. V lost 7 bases and J lost 4; bases outside the gene matches: 10. The germline gives CDR1 MNHEY, CDR2 SMNVEV (reference sequence). CDR3 length: 16 residues. For the CDR3, the DNA is TGTGCCAGCAATACTTTTGGGACAGGGATCACCGGGGAGCTGTTTTTT. This codes for CASNTFGTGITGELFF.